The clone carrying this T cell receptor beta chain has a handful of counts. What it binds is unknown. The data were taken from a study of T cells in tuberculosis. About the study: Samples predate treatment or fall within its first 7 days. Study-wide results and limits: Active tuberculosis patients had shorter CDR3-alpha; the beta difference was nonsignificant. GEM motif frequencies gave over 55% accuracy; the GMM repertoire gave roughly 90%.

Time point given: new active TB diagnosis, blood taken before or within 7 days of starting treatment. Here immunoSEQ multiplex PCR was the method, and the copy in TCRdb shows in-frame clones only, minus some. The table has tens of thousands of clones, roughly 94% seen once. The CDR3 sequence is 17 residues long. Trimming stripped 3 bases from V and 4 bases from J, with 19 bases between. Germline-derived CDR1 and CDR2 are SGHTA and FQGNSA. This receptor was identified in an adult with tuberculosis. The sequencing here drew on PBMCs, taken at tuberculosis diagnosis. The rearrangement joins TRBV7-2 to TRBJ1-5, with D maybe TRBD1 (5 bases). The CDR3 DNA reads TGTGCCAGCAGCTTGGGGCGCGGCGTGGGGCAAAATCAGCCCCAGCATTTT. It codes for CASSLGRGVGQNQPQHF. The full variable domain, rest sourced from reference TRBV7-2 and TRBJ1-5, is GAGVSQSPSNKVTEKGKDVELRCDPISGHTALYWYRQSLGQGLEFLIYFQGNSAPDKSGLPSDRFSAERTGGSVSTLTIQRTQQEDSAVYLCASSLGRGVGQNQPQHFGDGTRLSIL.